This TCR beta chain was profiled in a study of early T cells in non-severe SARS-CoV-2 infection. About the study: RNA in bulk from unsorted whole blood was sequenced, and chains were unpaired. Study-level results: Private and CD4 specificities were missed by VDJdb matching, which favored anti-spike CD8 responses.

TCRdb re-called the 5' RACE reads with MiXCR, one entry per CDR3 protein. The table includes more than 75,000 distinct CDR3 sequences, roughly 13% detected once. Germline V gene data show CDR1 as MNHNS and CDR2 as SASEGT. V dropped 5 bases and J dropped 4 bases, with 17 bases sitting between them. CDR3 size: 15 residues. As regards this clonotype: Its specificity is not known.

This TCR came from an adult who was a healthcare worker with PCR-confirmed SARS-CoV-2 infection or an uninfected control (not recorded which). The V gene is TRBV6-1, the J gene TRBJ2-5, with unresolved D. Source material: whole blood. The CDR3, as DNA: TGTGCCAGCAGTTTAACTATCAACACAAGAGAGACCCAGTACTTC. Amino acids: CASSLTINTRETQYF.